The 9 T cell receptor beta chains below all came from one sample that was sequenced in a study of blood T cells in healthy people across ages. Primed by a sample-barcoded 5' primer and a J-beta primer mix, a second PCR proceeded for about 6 to 11 cycles. TCRdb reprocessed the 5' RACE reads with MiXCR, giving one entry per CDR3 protein. The table shows more than 700,000 distinct CDR3 sequences, with 46% occurring only once. The sequenced material came from blood. Receptors were obtained from a man at least 80 years old in good health.

This clonotype occurred a few times. The chain employs TRBV6-5 and TRBJ2-1, with 8 bases identical to TRBD1. Germline values: CDR1 MNHEY, CDR2 SVGAGI. This CDR3 region has 15 residues. Trimming cost V 0 bases and J 8 bases; bases outside gene matches: 6. The CDR3 here is CASSYSQGARYEQFF. The CDR3 DNA reads TGTGCCAGCAGTTACTCGCAGGGGGCGCGATATGAGCAGTTCTTC.

This clonotype was observed many times. The chain carries TRBV7-3 and TRBJ2-1; 13 nucleotides match TRBD2. Germline CDR1 SGHTA, CDR2 FQGTGA. The CDR3 is 16 residues long. The V gene end was trimmed by 5 bases and the J gene end by 6 bases; junction bases not matched to a gene: 7. The CDR3 sequence is CASSAGTSGTGNEQFF. CDR3 sequence (DNA): TGTGCCAGCAGCGCGGGGACTAGCGGGACAGGCAATGAGCAGTTCTTC.

The J gene is TRBJ1-1, the V gene TRBV27; weak D call: TRBD1 (6 bases). Trimming stripped 4 bases from V and 3 bases from J, with 12 bases between. The CDR3 extends over 14 amino acids. CDR1 and CDR2 from the germline V gene are MNHEY and SMNVEV (reference sequence). Here the CDR3 reads CASSSHRDDTEAFF. The CDR3 DNA is TGTGCCAGCAGTTCCCACAGGGACGACACTGAAGCTTTCTTT.

This clonotype was picked up a small number of times. The gene calls are TRBV28 and TRBJ2-7; tentative D call: TRBD1 (6 bases). V was trimmed by 7 bases and J by 4 bases, leaving 11 bases between them. From germline, CDR1 is MDHEN and CDR2 SYDVKM. The CDR3 totals 12 residues. The CDR3, as DNA: TGTGCCAGCAAACCGACAGGATACGAGCAGTACTTC. Translated, it gives CASKPTGYEQYF.

This clonotype was detected only once. Being one base from a much bigger clone, this may be a read error. The rearrangement uses TRBV10-3 and TRBJ1-5; D ambiguous. This CDR3 contains 15 residues. The V gene's germline CDR1 is ENHRY and CDR2 SYGVKD. In DNA form, the CDR3 reads TGTGGCATCAGTGAGTCAGAAGTCCGCAATCAGCCCCAGCATTTT. This sequence encodes CGISESEVRNQPQHF.

This clonotype was observed a few times. The chain carries TRBV6-2 or TRBV6-3 and TRBJ2-7, with 12 bases lining up with TRBD2. Germline trimming cut 6 bases from V and 5 bases from J; bases unmatched to any gene: 11. The germline CDR1 and CDR2 sequences are MNHEY and SVGEGT. This CDR3 contains 16 residues. Here the CDR3 DNA reads TGTGCCAGCAGGGGACCGGCTAGCGGGAGGGTCGACGAGCAGTACTTC. It is translated as CASRGPASGRVDEQYF.

The chain links TRBV20-1 to TRBJ1-4; 7 bases agree with TRBD1. Germline CDR1 DFQATT, CDR2 SNEGSKA (reference sequence). This CDR3 is 14 amino acids long. With V trimmed by 6 bases and J by 4 bases, 8 bases remained unmatched. CDR3 coding DNA: TGCAGTGCAACTTTTACAGGGGTTAATGAAAAACTGTTTTTT. Translated: CSATFTGVNEKLFF.

CDR3 sequence reads: CASSGGTSGGSLYNEQYF. In DNA, the CDR3 is TGCGCCAGCAGCGGCGGGACTAGCGGGGGGAGCCTTTACAATGAGCAGTACTTC. This sequence joins TRBV5-1 and TRBJ2-1, with TRBD2 identical over 15 bases. The J call could be wrong; TRBJ2-7 is a better fit for the DNA end. The CDR3 is 18 residues long. Germline CDR1 SGHRS, CDR2 YFSETQ.

On this clonotype: A much more abundant neighbour one base away suggests this may be a read error. V and J are TRBV20-1 and TRBJ2-5, with D perhaps being TRBD1 or TRBD2 (7 bases each). The DNA end favors TRBJ2-7, so the J call may be wrong. The CDR3 runs 14 residues. The V gene's germline CDR1 is DFQATT and CDR2 SNEGSKA (reference sequence). The CDR3 sequence is CSASPQGEGGEQYF. The CDR3 DNA is TGCAGTGCTTCCCCCCAGGGGGAGGGGGGCGAGCAGTACTTC.